This T cell receptor (beta chain) came from a study of blood T cell repertoires in COVID-19 (TCRdb year 2020). Describing the broader study: Samples covering the acute and convalescent phases of COVID-19 were provided by collaborators in the United States, Italy and Spain. Where available, HLA class I and class II types were obtained from metadata supplied by the sample provider rather than from assay-based typing. Samples were obtained from the ongoing ImmuneRACE study (first 160 participants) and from some 1,200 subjects provided by 6 global collaborators. The repertoires were made available in a free public database intended to serve as a resource for research on the immune response to SARS-CoV-2. A de-identified subject ID, COVID-19 status, age in years and sex were almost always included in the sample metadata. The dataset comprised deeply sampled blood TCRbeta repertoires from subjects exposed to, actively infected with, or recovered from COVID-19. The prospective study material was composed of cDNA or gDNA derived from T cells, B-cell-depleted T cells, or PBMCs.

CDR3 length: 14 amino acids, cysteine to phenylalanine. CDR3 DNA is the only sequence kept; it has 42 bases, read in frame from the first base. V is reduced by 0 bases and J by 6 bases, leaving a spacing of 13 bases between them. Reading the germline V gene (reference sequence) gives CDR1 SGHNT and CDR2 YYREEE. General findings and caveats noted by the study authors: Clinical and demographic metadata were provided uncurated, with the amount varying by source and participant.

TCRbeta CDR3 regions were amplified from genomic DNA using the immunoSEQ Assay, a bias-controlled multiplex PCR. Per the authors' processing: Nucleated cell counts per sample were estimated from amplification of reference gene primers within the assay. To quantify the absolute abundance of each unique TCRbeta CDR3 rearrangement, sequence reads were collapsed and filtered. Productive Simpson clonality was computed per sample as the square root of Simpson's diversity index over productive rearrangements. Drawn from immuneACCESS, this table holds only the in-frame rearrangements with V and J called that TCRdb kept. Clones are partly lost; checked studies trace under half to an unresolved V gene and leave the rest unexplained. V and J calls and clone size are copied from that table; D and trimming were computed from the DNA. This sample is represented by under 350,000 clones; about 88% of them were singletons. The ten largest clones capture 3.6% of the sample.

The collaborating institutions used their own protocols to collect whole blood in K2EDTA tubes. Collaborator samples were shipped for TCRbeta analysis as frozen whole blood, isolated PBMCs, or DNA extracted from either sample type. Comments on this clone: What antigen it recognizes has not been identified. Base-call qualities are not available, and no considerably larger clone is one nucleotide away.

Sample: peripheral blood. The chain links TRBV5-4 with TRBJ2-7, and the D gene may be TRBD1, 5 bases matching. This receptor was obtained from a man aged 18 to 35 with active or convalescent COVID-19. The DNA reads as follows: TGTGCCAGCAGCTTGGAAGTGGGTACAGGCGAGCAGTACTTC. Its protein is CASSLEVGTGEQYF.